A single sample gave rise to the 21 T cell receptor beta chains below, sequenced in a study of blood T cells in healthy people across ages. The use of a sample-barcoded 5' primer and a J-beta primer mix characterized a second PCR of about 6 to 12 cycles. TCRdb redid the calling of the 5' RACE reads with MiXCR, one entry per CDR3 protein. The sample holds some 1,500,000 distinct CDR3 sequences, 35% to 45% seen once. The specimen sequenced was blood. The receptors were gathered from a woman in her late teens or twenties in good health.

V gene TRBV10-3 combines with J gene TRBJ2-1; no reliable D call. Near its end, the DNA agrees better with TRBJ2-7, so the J call may be wrong. Germline V gives CDR1 ENHRY, CDR2 SYGVKD. The CDR3 consists of 12 residues. CDR3 DNA: TGTGCCATCAGTGGGTCGGGCAATGAGCAGTACTTC. Translated, it gives CAISGSGNEQYF.

Details on this clonotype: Compared with germline, one end of the junction differs, possibly owing to a read error. This chain uses TRBV2 with TRBJ2-3; perhaps TRBD2 as D (6 bases). The germline V gene has CDR1 SNHLY and CDR2 FYNNEI. CDR3 size: 15 residues. CDR3 nucleotide sequence: TGTGCCAGCAGCCGCGGGGCCCTGGCATTAGATACGCGGTATTTT. Encoded protein: CASSRGALALDTRYF.

CDR3 residues: CASGDGQVQYF. The CDR3 DNA is TGTGCTAGTGGCGACGGACAGGTGCAGTACTTC. The gene calls are TRBV12-5 and TRBJ2-7, with TRBD1 matching over 7 bases. The CDR3 contains 11 residues. Per germline, CDR1 LGHNT and CDR2 FRNRAP. V lost 6 bases, J lost 9 bases, and 5 bases stayed unmatched.

CDR3 amino acids: CASSEFGVLREFF. CDR3 sequence (DNA): TGTGCCAGCAGTGAATTTGGGGTCCTTCGGGAGTTCTTC. V gene TRBV2 combines with J gene TRBJ2-1; D unresolved. Deletions cut 2 bases from V and 14 bases from J, with 16 bases between. Germline loops: CDR1 SNHLY, CDR2 FYNNEI. This CDR3 contains 13 residues. The full variable domain, in which reference TRBV2 and TRBJ2-1 provide the parts outside the CDR3, is EPEVTQTPSHQVTQMGQEVILRCVPISNHLYFYWYRQILGQKVEFLVSFYNNEISEKSEIFDDQFSVERPDGSNFTLKIRSTKLEDSAMYFCASSEFGVLREFFGPGTRLTVL.

The chain combines TRBV27 with TRBJ2-3, with 7 bases that match TRBD1. Germline trimming cut 5 bases from V and 7 bases from J; bases unmatched to any gene: 9. The germline gives CDR1 MNHEY, CDR2 SMNVEV (reference sequence). The CDR3 runs to 14 residues. Here the CDR3 reads CASSRTSGGNTQYF. The CDR3 bases are TGTGCCAGCAGTCGCACGTCAGGGGGAAATACGCAGTATTTT.

The gene calls are TRBV9 and TRBJ1-3, with D unresolved. The V gene's germline CDR1 is SGDLS and CDR2 YYNGEE. The V and J ends lost 4 bases and 4 bases respectively, with 12 bases between them. The CDR3 spans 14 residues. CDR3 residues: CASSSKGLGNTIYF. The CDR3 nucleotides read TGTGCCAGCAGCTCAAAGGGCTTAGGAAACACCATATATTTT.

V is TRBV27 and J is TRBJ2-3, with 9 bases that match TRBD2. Trimming took 3 bases from V and 4 from J; bases not matched to a gene: 8. The CDR3 length is 16 residues. Germline loops: CDR1 MNHEY, CDR2 SMNVEV (reference sequence). CDR3 in DNA: TGTGCCAGCAGTTTTTTAGCGGGAGATGGCCCAGATACGCAGTATTTT. It is translated as CASSFLAGDGPDTQYF.

This chain uses TRBV5-1 with TRBJ2-5; D unresolved. The CDR3 contains 14 residues. Germline CDR1 reads SGHRS; CDR2 reads YFSETQ. V gave up 3 bases and J gave up 5 bases, with 14 bases separating them. The CDR3 coding sequence is TGCGCCAGCAGCTGGGGTGGTGGCCGTGAGACCCAGTACTTC. It translates to CASSWGGGRETQYF.

The chain uses TRBV12-3 or TRBV12-4 and TRBJ2-4; D is ambiguous. Trimming removed 7 bases from V and 0 bases from J, with 10 bases in between. This CDR3 region has 14 residues. The CDR3, as DNA: TGTGCCAGCACTTCTCCTTTAGCCAAAAACATTCAGTACTTC. Translation: CASTSPLAKNIQYF.

This clonotype was recorded a few times. This chain links TRBV18 with TRBJ1-1; unclear D gene. The CDR3 has 14 residues. Germline V lookup: CDR1 KGHSH, CDR2 LQKENI. Deletions cut 1 base from V and 4 bases from J, with 10 bases between. The CDR3 region is CASSPLREGTEAFF. The CDR3 bases are TGTGCCAGCTCACCACTTCGGGAGGGCACTGAAGCTTTCTTT.

The rearrangement links TRBV5-1 to TRBJ2-7; D is tentatively TRBD1 or TRBD2 (5 bases each). Germline loops: CDR1 SGHRS, CDR2 YFSETQ. Trimming cost V 0 bases and J 5 bases, with 12 bases left between them. The CDR3 spans 14 residues. For the CDR3, the DNA is TGCGCCAGCAGCTTGGGGGGGACGGAAGACGAGCAGTACTTC. Its translation: CASSLGGTEDEQYF.

The rearrangement joins TRBV4-3 to TRBJ1-2; D unclear. The germline V gene encodes CDR1 LGHNA and CDR2 YSLEER. The CDR3 runs 14 residues. Deletions cut 0 bases from V and 8 bases from J, with 13 bases between. The CDR3 DNA reads TGCGCCAGCAGCCAAGAGAGGGCCTCGGAGGGCTACACCTTC. It is translated as CASSQERASEGYTF.

This clonotype was seen a handful of times. The chain is built from TRBV7-2 and TRBJ1-2; D ambiguous. The CDR3 totals 14 residues. CDR1 and CDR2 from the germline V gene are SGHTA and FQGNSA. The V end lost 8 bases, the J end lost 5 bases, and 18 bases lay between the germline ends. In nucleotides, the CDR3 is TGTGCCAGCGGATCAGGCATTACAATATATGGCTACACCTTC. It is translated as CASGSGITIYGYTF.

A few counts support this clonotype. The chain combines TRBV15 with TRBJ2-3, with TRBD2 identical over 9 bases. The V gene end was trimmed by 0 bases and the J gene end by 2 bases; junction bases not matched to a gene: 9. Germline CDR1 reads LNHNV; CDR2 reads YYDKDF (reference sequence). This CDR3 is built from 18 residues. Here the CDR3 DNA reads TGTGCCACCAGCAGAGATAAGTCGACTAGCGGTCACACAGATACGCAGTATTTT. Translated, it gives CATSRDKSTSGHTDTQYF.

The chain has TRBV20-1 and TRBJ2-7; D not resolved. The CDR3 is made up of 12 amino acids. Looked up from germline, CDR1 is DFQATT and CDR2 is SNEGSKA (reference sequence). V was shortened by 2 bases and J by 7 bases, with 12 bases between the two germline ends. The CDR3 region is CSARPLYNEQYF. Written as DNA, the CDR3 is TGCAGTGCTAGACCCCTCTACAATGAGCAGTACTTC.

In this sample, this clonotype turned up a few times. The rearrangement uses TRBV28 and TRBJ1-1; no clear D gene. Per the germline V gene, CDR1 is MDHEN and CDR2 is SYDVKM. V lost 5 bases and J 5 bases, leaving 24 bases between the germline ends. The CDR3 has 17 amino acids. The CDR3 spells CASSLPWSLRTGTEAFF. CDR3 in DNA: TGTGCCAGCAGTCTCCCCTGGAGCCTCCGAACGGGGACTGAAGCTTTCTTT.

This clonotype was detected only a few times. The genes are TRBV6-5 and TRBJ2-1; 7 bases agree with TRBD2. Germline V gives CDR1 MNHEY, CDR2 SVGAGI. The CDR3 has 15 amino acids. The junction had 8 bases not matched to a gene; V was cut back by 0 bases and J by 9 bases. The CDR3 region has the DNA TGTGCCAGCAGTTACTCAGCGGGGAGGCCGGGTGAGCAGTTCTTC. This codes for CASSYSAGRPGEQFF.

This clonotype has a count of ten or more. The chain carries TRBV27 and TRBJ1-4, with D possibly TRBD1 on 6 matching bases. CDR1 and CDR2 from the germline V gene are MNHEY and SMNVEV (reference sequence). The CDR3 contains 15 residues. Deletions cut 5 bases from V and 3 bases from J, with 13 bases between. The CDR3 here is CASSPRQAANEKLFF. CDR3 bases: TGTGCCAGCAGTCCTCGACAGGCAGCTAATGAAAAACTGTTTTTT.

This clonotype came up once. This chain uses TRBV27 with TRBJ1-6; a possible D gene is TRBD1 (5 bases). Germline lookup yields CDR1 MNHEY and CDR2 SMNVEV (reference sequence). The CDR3 loop spans 16 amino acids. The V gene lost 0 bases and the J gene lost 7 bases, with 13 bases spanning the gap. CDR3 coding DNA: TGTGCCAGCAGTTTATCGGTGGGGCTGGGGAATTCACCCCTCCACTTT. Its protein is CASSLSVGLGNSPLHF.

This clonotype was detected only once. This CDR3 reads CASSSGRGGEKLFF. CDR3 coding DNA: TGTGCCAGCAGCTCCGGGCGAGGGGGAGAAAAACTGTTTTTT. This chain links TRBV12-3 or TRBV12-4 with TRBJ1-4; weak D call: TRBD1 (6 bases). V lost 6 bases and J lost 8, with 16 bases in between. There are 14 residues in the CDR3.

This clonotype has just a few counts. This rearrangement joins TRBV29-1 to TRBJ2-3; D is perhaps TRBD1 or TRBD2 (5 bases each). Germline loops: CDR1 SQVTM, CDR2 ANQGSEA. The V end lost 1 base, the J end lost 1 base, and 9 bases lay between the germline ends. This CDR3 spans 14 amino acids. The CDR3 DNA sequence: TGCAGCGTTGAAGCTCTGGGGGGCACAGATACGCAGTATTTT. It encodes CSVEALGGTDTQYF.